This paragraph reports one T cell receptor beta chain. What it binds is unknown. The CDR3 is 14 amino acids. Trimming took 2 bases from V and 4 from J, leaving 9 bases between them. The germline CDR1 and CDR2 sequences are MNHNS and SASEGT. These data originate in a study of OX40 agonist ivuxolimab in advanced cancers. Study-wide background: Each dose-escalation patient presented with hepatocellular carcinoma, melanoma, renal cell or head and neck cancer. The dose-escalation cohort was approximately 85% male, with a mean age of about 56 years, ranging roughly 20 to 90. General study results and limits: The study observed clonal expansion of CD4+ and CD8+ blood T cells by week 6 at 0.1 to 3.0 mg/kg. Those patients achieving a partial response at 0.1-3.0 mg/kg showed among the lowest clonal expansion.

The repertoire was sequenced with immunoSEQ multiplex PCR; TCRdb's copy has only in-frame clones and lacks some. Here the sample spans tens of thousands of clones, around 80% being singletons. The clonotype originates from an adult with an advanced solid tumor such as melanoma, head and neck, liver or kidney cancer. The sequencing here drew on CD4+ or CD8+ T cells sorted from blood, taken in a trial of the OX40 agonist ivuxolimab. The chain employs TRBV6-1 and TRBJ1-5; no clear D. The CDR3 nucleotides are TGTGCCAGCAGTGAACGGACGGGGAATCAGCCCCAGCATTTT. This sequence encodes CASSERTGNQPQHF.